These 29 T cell receptor beta chains originate from one sample sequenced in a study of blood T cell repertoires in COVID-19 (dated by TCRdb to the early 2020s). The library was generated by the immunoSEQ multiplex PCR assay. TCRdb limited this immuneACCESS table to in-frame rearrangements with V and J called. A share of clones is missing; checked studies link under half to unresolved V genes, and the rest is unexplained. The sample records more than 65,000 clones, around 90% of which are singletons. Roughly 5% of the sample comes from the top ten. The sequencing sample was made of peripheral blood. These receptors came from a woman at least 80 years old with active or convalescent COVID-19.

The chain recombines TRBV27 with TRBJ1-5, with TRBD1 as a possible D gene (5 bases). CDR1 MNHEY and CDR2 SMNVEV come from the germline V gene (reference sequence). The CDR3 is 12 residues long. Trimming cost V 7 bases and J 5 bases, with 9 bases left between them. The CDR3 coding sequence is TGTGCCAGCAAGTCAGGGTATCAGCCCCAGCATTTT. Protein sequence: CASKSGYQPQHF.

Only one count was recorded for this clone. The chain links TRBV11-3 to TRBJ1-3; the match to TRBD1 covers 7 bases. Germline CDR1 is SGHNT and CDR2 is YENEEA. J lost 2 bases, V lost 5 bases, and 3 bases had no gene match. The CDR3 runs 14 residues. The CDR3 nucleotides read TGTGCCAGCAGCGCCACAGGGGCTGGAAACACCATATATTTT. Its protein is CASSATGAGNTIYF.

This rearrangement joins TRBV5-1 to TRBJ2-3, with 7 bases identical to TRBD2. The CDR3 has 14 amino acids. The V and J ends lost 3 bases and 2 bases, in that order; junction bases with no gene match: 3. Germline values: CDR1 SGHRS, CDR2 YFSETQ. CDR3 loop: CASSWAGVTDTQYF. The CDR3 DNA follows: TGCGCCAGCAGCTGGGCGGGGGTCACAGATACGCAGTATTTT. Filled out from reference TRBV5-1 and TRBJ2-3, the complete variable domain reads KAGVTQTPRYLIKTRGQQVTLSCSPISGHRSVSWYQQTPGQGLQFLFEYFSETQRNKGNFPGRFSGRQFSNSRSEMNVSTLELGDSALYLCASSWAGVTDTQYFGPGTRLTVL.

V usage is TRBV18 and J usage is TRBJ2-6; tentative D call: TRBD2 (6 bases). Germline CDR1 reads KGHSH; CDR2 reads LQKENI. The ends were cut back, 2 bases at V and 2 bases at J, with 16 bases in the middle. There are 18 residues in the CDR3. The chain's CDR3 is CASSPFGGRAPGANVLTF. Here the CDR3 DNA reads TGTGCCAGCTCACCATTTGGAGGGCGGGCGCCTGGGGCCAACGTCCTGACTTTC. Together with reference TRBV18 and TRBJ2-6, the CDR3 gives the full variable domain: NAGVMQNPRHLVRRRGQEARLRCSPMKGHSHVYWYRQLPEEGLKFMVYLQKENIIDESGMPKERFSAEFPKEGPSILRIQQVVRGDSAAYFCASSPFGGRAPGANVLTFGAGSRLTVL.

V gene TRBV19 combines with J gene TRBJ2-3, with a possible D match to TRBD2 (6 bases). Per germline, CDR1 LNHDA and CDR2 SQIVND (reference sequence). Trimming took 4 bases from V and 4 from J, leaving 12 bases between them. This CDR3 has 14 residues. The CDR3 DNA is TGTGCCAGTAGTAGCGTAGGCGGGGCAGATACGCAGTATTTT. This gives the protein CASSSVGGADTQYF.

The chain carries TRBV7-8 and TRBJ2-7; D is unresolved. Between the trimmed V and J ends, which lost 5 bases and 2 bases, there was a span of 19 bases. There are 16 residues in the CDR3. Germline loops: CDR1 SGHVS, CDR2 FQNEAQ. The CDR3 sequence is CASSLRGDSYPYEQYF. In DNA form, the CDR3 reads TGTGCCAGCAGCCTTAGAGGCGACTCATACCCCTACGAGCAGTACTTC. Filled out from reference TRBV7-8 and TRBJ2-7, the complete variable domain reads GAGVSQSPRYKVAKRGQDVALRCDPISGHVSLFWYQQALGQGPEFLTYFQNEAQLDKSGLPSDRFFAERPEGSVSTLKIQRTQQEDSAVYLCASSLRGDSYPYEQYFGPGTRLTVT.

This clone has a single count. The genes are TRBV28 and TRBJ1-2; D gene ambiguous. Trimming removed 4 bases from V and 3 bases from J, with 9 bases in between. The CDR3 covers 13 residues. The germline V gene encodes CDR1 MDHEN and CDR2 SYDVKM. This CDR3 reads CASSYQNYYGYTF. In DNA, the CDR3 is TGTGCCAGCAGTTACCAGAATTACTATGGCTACACCTTC.

The rearrangement links TRBV7-9 to TRBJ1-1; tentative D call: TRBD1 (6 bases). Germline V gene lookup returns CDR1 SEHNR and CDR2 FQNEAQ (reference sequence). The CDR3 extends over 13 amino acids. V lost 8 bases, J lost 2 bases, and 12 bases lay in between. The CDR3 DNA sequence: TGTGCCAGCGGCAGGGGCGCCAACACTGAAGCTTTCTTT. It codes for CASGRGANTEAFF. Combining the CDR3 with reference TRBV7-9 and TRBJ1-1 gives the whole variable domain DTGVSQNPRHKITKRGQNVTFRCDPISEHNRLYWYRQTLGQGPEFLTYFQNEAQLEKSRLLSDRFSAERPKGSFSTLEIQRTEQGDSAMYLCASGRGANTEAFFGQGTRLTVV.

The V gene is TRBV7-2, the J gene TRBJ2-7; TRBD1 matches 10 bases. Germline V CDR1 and CDR2: SGHTA, FQGNSA. There are 15 residues in the CDR3. With 5 bases clipped from V and 7 bases from J, the junction kept 11 bases outside the gene matches. As DNA, the CDR3 is TGTGCCAGCAGCGAGCGGACAGGGGGGTATAAGGAGCAGTACTTC. It translates to CASSERTGGYKEQYF.

The V gene is TRBV19, the J gene TRBJ2-7; possibly TRBD1 for D (6 bases). The CDR3 has 13 amino acids. The V gene lost 3 bases and the J gene lost 7 bases, with 13 bases spanning the gap. Germline CDR1 reads LNHDA; CDR2 reads SQIVND (reference sequence). In DNA form, the CDR3 reads TGTGCCAGTAGTATTTTCAGGGGCGATGAGCAGTACTTC. Translation: CASSIFRGDEQYF.

The chain links TRBV9 to TRBJ1-2; D possibly corresponds to TRBD1 (5 bases). This CDR3 spans 16 amino acids. Trimming took 0 bases from V and 8 from J, leaving 20 bases between them. Germline values: CDR1 SGDLS, CDR2 YYNGEE. CDR3 nucleotide sequence: TGTGCCAGCAGCGTAGAAGGACACCCGAGGACGAGGGGCTACACCTTC. This gives the protein CASSVEGHPRTRGYTF.

V usage is TRBV5-1 and J usage is TRBJ1-4, with D perhaps TRBD1 (6 bases). The CDR3 is 14 residues long. CDR1 and CDR2 from the germline V gene are SGHRS and YFSETQ. V was cut by 4 bases and J by 2 bases, with 9 bases left in between. The CDR3 DNA reads TGCGCCAGCAGCCCCAGGGGTACTAATGAAAAACTGTTTTTT. Translated, it gives CASSPRGTNEKLFF.

This chain joins TRBV7-2 and TRBJ1-1, with D tentatively TRBD1 (5 bases). V dropped 1 base and J dropped 5 bases, with 8 bases sitting between them. Germline CDR1 and CDR2: SGHTA and FQGNSA. CDR3 length: 13 amino acids. The CDR3 coding sequence is TGTGCCAGCAGCTTAGGGGGCAGGACTGAAGCTTTCTTT. This codes for CASSLGGRTEAFF.

The genes are TRBV3-1 (or the pseudogene TRBV3-2) and TRBJ2-1; 9 positions agree with TRBD2. The J segment lost 4 bases and the V segment lost 3 bases, leaving 1 base of the junction unmatched. There are 14 residues in the CDR3. From germline, CDR1 is LGHDT and CDR2 YNNKEL (reference sequence). The CDR3 loop is CASSHLAGYNEQFF. Here the CDR3 DNA reads TGTGCCAGCAGCCACCTAGCGGGGTACAATGAGCAGTTCTTC.

V and J are TRBV18 and TRBJ2-3; a weak D match, TRBD1 (6 bases). V was trimmed by 5 bases and J by 2 bases, leaving 14 bases between them. Germline V gene data show CDR1 as KGHSH and CDR2 as LQKENI. This CDR3 is 15 amino acids long. For the CDR3, the DNA is TGTGCCAGCTCATTGGGACAAATTCCCACAGATACGCAGTATTTT. Its protein product is CASSLGQIPTDTQYF. Supplemented by reference TRBV18 and TRBJ2-3, the full variable domain reads NAGVMQNPRHLVRRRGQEARLRCSPMKGHSHVYWYRQLPEEGLKFMVYLQKENIIDESGMPKERFSAEFPKEGPSILRIQQVVRGDSAAYFCASSLGQIPTDTQYFGPGTRLTVL.

This clone was observed a few times. The CDR3 reads CSVDARQDNEQFF. CDR3 nucleotides: TGCAGCGTTGATGCCCGGCAGGACAATGAGCAGTTCTTC. The rearrangement links TRBV29-1 to TRBJ2-1; D is unclear. In germline, CDR1 is SQVTM, CDR2 ANQGSEA. The V gene lost 3 bases and the J gene lost 5 bases, with 11 bases spanning the gap. The CDR3 spans 13 residues.

The V call is TRBV28, the J call TRBJ2-7; 7 bases are shared with TRBD1. The CDR3 has 14 residues. V shed 7 bases and J 0 bases; nucleotides not matched to a gene: 6. CDR1 and CDR2 (germline): MDHEN, SYDVKM. CDR3 amino acids: CASNPTGFSYEQYF. The DNA of the CDR3 is TGTGCCAGCAACCCGACAGGGTTCTCCTACGAGCAGTACTTC.

This clone showed up just once. The rearrangement uses TRBV10-3 and TRBJ2-2; 8 bases are shared with TRBD2. The CDR3 consists of 18 residues. Losses at the gene ends were 4 bases for V and 1 base for J; bases not matched to a gene: 11. Germline assignment: CDR1 ENHRY and CDR2 SYGVKD. CDR3 sequence: CAISAPIYSGKNTGELFF. The CDR3 nucleotides are TGTGCCATCAGTGCTCCCATCTATAGCGGGAAGAACACCGGGGAGCTGTTTTTT.

This clone showed up just a few times. The chain has TRBV30 and TRBJ1-6; TRBD1 is a possible D gene (5 bases). Looked up from germline, CDR1 is GTSNPN and CDR2 is SVGIG (reference sequence). V gave up 6 bases and J gave up 4 bases, with 10 bases separating them. The CDR3 is made up of 13 amino acids. The CDR3: CACRGEYNSPLHF. The CDR3 DNA sequence: TGTGCCTGCCGGGGGGAGTATAATTCACCCCTCCACTTT.

This chain joins TRBV24-1 and TRBJ1-1; a weak D match, TRBD1 (5 bases). With 4 bases removed from V and 5 bases from J, the gap between germline ends came to 13 bases. Germline CDR1 KGHDR, CDR2 SFDVKD. The CDR3 consists of 14 residues. CDR3 nucleotides: TGTGCCACCAGTGAGCCAGGGACTAAGACTGAAGCTTTCTTT. Amino acid sequence: CATSEPGTKTEAFF.

This clone has a handful of counts. Here the CDR3 reads CSVSTGNTIYF. CDR3 bases: TGCAGCGTTTCTACAGGGAACACCATATATTTT. The rearrangement links TRBV29-1 to TRBJ1-3; D is possibly TRBD1 (6 bases). Deletions cut 5 bases from V and 7 bases from J, with 9 bases between. This CDR3 is 11 amino acids long. Germline CDR1 reads SQVTM; CDR2 reads ANQGSEA.

V usage is TRBV19 and J usage is TRBJ1-2, with TRBD1 matching over 8 bases. The CDR3 has 15 amino acids. V lost 5 bases to trimming and J lost 3 bases; unmatched junction nucleotides: 8. CDR1 LNHDA and CDR2 SQIVND come from the germline V gene (reference sequence). The CDR3 is CASSPRTGWDYGYTF. DNA of the CDR3: TGTGCCAGTAGTCCCAGGACAGGGTGGGACTATGGCTACACCTTC.

V and J are TRBV6-2 or TRBV6-3 and TRBJ2-1, with 13 bases fitting TRBD2. CDR1 is MNHEY, CDR2 SVGEGT, per germline. The trim removed 6 bases at V and 3 bases at J, leaving 5 bases unmatched. CDR3 length: 16 amino acids. CDR3 nucleotide sequence: TGTGCCAGCAGCACGACTAGCGGGGGGCGCTACAATGAGCAGTTCTTC. It specifies CASSTTSGGRYNEQFF.

The V and J genes are TRBV5-6 and TRBJ2-4, with TRBD1 identical over 10 bases. The CDR3 runs to 16 residues. In germline, CDR1 is SGHDT, CDR2 YYEEEE. J was trimmed by 2 bases and V by 3 bases; bases with no gene match: 5. The DNA of the CDR3 is TGTGCCAGCAGCTCGCCGGGACAGGGGCCCAAAAACATTCAGTACTTC. Protein sequence: CASSSPGQGPKNIQYF.

This chain joins TRBV19 and TRBJ2-1, with 14 positions matching TRBD2. The germline CDR1 and CDR2 sequences are LNHDA and SQIVND (reference sequence). Trimming cost V 0 bases and J 7 bases; bases outside gene matches: 5. The CDR3 is made up of 17 amino acids. CDR3 in DNA: TGTGCCAGTAGTATAGATCTAGGGACTAGCGGGAGAAATGAGCAGTTCTTC. Amino acid sequence: CASSIDLGTSGRNEQFF.

CDR3: CASSLRGGRHEQYF. The CDR3 coding sequence is TGTGCCAGCAGCTTGCGGGGCGGGAGACACGAGCAGTACTTC. The rearrangement links TRBV5-6 to TRBJ2-7, with 7 bases matching TRBD2. Germline CDR1 SGHDT, CDR2 YYEEEE. With 1 base clipped from V and 5 bases from J, the junction kept 6 bases outside the gene matches. The CDR3 runs to 14 residues. The whole variable domain, filled in from reference TRBV5-6 and TRBJ2-7, reads DAGVTQSPTHLIKTRGQQVTLRCSPKSGHDTVSWYQQALGQGPQFIFQYYEEEERQRGNFPDRFSGHQFPNYSSELNVNALLLGDSALYLCASSLRGGRHEQYFGPGTRLTVT.

J is TRBJ2-1 and V is TRBV5-4; 12 nucleotides agree with TRBD2. The ends lost 3 bases at V and 7 bases at J; junction bases unmatched: 5. The CDR3 is 15 amino acids. Germline V gene data show CDR1 as SGHNT and CDR2 as YYREEE (reference sequence). CDR3 amino acids: CASSSSSGRGNEQFF. DNA of the CDR3: TGTGCCAGCAGCTCCTCTAGCGGGAGGGGAAATGAGCAGTTCTTC.

V is TRBV6-2 or TRBV6-3 and J is TRBJ1-2, with D perhaps TRBD1 (5 bases). The germline V gene has CDR1 MNHEY and CDR2 SVGEGT. This CDR3 has 15 residues. Trimming cost V 2 bases and J 2 bases, with 12 bases left between them. This CDR3 is CASSYVQGRNYGYTF. In DNA, the CDR3 is TGTGCCAGCAGTTACGTCCAGGGCCGGAACTATGGCTACACCTTC.

This chain connects TRBV19 to TRBJ1-5; 8 bases are a match to TRBD1. This CDR3 has 16 residues. V gave up 10 bases and J gave up 6 bases; unmatched junction bases: 17. Germline-derived CDR1 and CDR2 are LNHDA and SQIVND (reference sequence). The chain's CDR3 is CATLSRQGLNSQPQHF. In nucleotides, the CDR3 is TGTGCCACACTCTCCCGACAGGGGTTAAATAGTCAGCCCCAGCATTTT. The entire variable domain, with the rest obtained from reference TRBV19 and TRBJ1-5, is as follows: DGGITQSPKYLFRKEGQNVTLSCEQNLNHDAMYWYRQDPGQGLRLIYYSQIVNDFQKGDIAEGYSVSREKKESFPLTVTSAQKNPTAFYLCATLSRQGLNSQPQHFGDGTRLSIL.